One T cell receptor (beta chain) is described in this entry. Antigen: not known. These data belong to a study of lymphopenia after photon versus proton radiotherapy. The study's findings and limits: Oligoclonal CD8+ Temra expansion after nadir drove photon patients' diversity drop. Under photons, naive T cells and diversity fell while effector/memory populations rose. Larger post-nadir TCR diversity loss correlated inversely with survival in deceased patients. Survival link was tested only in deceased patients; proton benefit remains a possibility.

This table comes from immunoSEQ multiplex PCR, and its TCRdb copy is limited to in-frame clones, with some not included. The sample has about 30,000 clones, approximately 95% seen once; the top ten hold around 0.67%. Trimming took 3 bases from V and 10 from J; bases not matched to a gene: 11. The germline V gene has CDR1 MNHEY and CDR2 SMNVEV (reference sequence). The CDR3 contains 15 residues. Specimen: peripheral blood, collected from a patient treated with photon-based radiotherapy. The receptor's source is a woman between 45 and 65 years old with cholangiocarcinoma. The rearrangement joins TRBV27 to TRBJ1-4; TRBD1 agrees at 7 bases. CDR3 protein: CASSFRQGLIGKLFF. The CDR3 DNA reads TGTGCCAGCAGTTTCCGACAGGGATTAATTGGAAAACTGTTTTTT.